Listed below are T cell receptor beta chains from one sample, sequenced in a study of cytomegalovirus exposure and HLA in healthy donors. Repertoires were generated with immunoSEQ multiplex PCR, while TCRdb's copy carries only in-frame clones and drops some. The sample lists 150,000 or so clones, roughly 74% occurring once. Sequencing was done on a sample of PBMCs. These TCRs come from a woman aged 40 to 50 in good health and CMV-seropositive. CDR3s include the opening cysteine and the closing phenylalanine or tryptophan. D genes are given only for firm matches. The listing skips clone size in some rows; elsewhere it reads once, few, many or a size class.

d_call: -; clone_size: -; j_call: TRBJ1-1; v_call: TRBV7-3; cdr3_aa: CASSLFGGENTEAFF; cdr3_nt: TGTGCCAGCAGCTTATTTGGCGGGGAGAACACTGAAGCTTTCTTT
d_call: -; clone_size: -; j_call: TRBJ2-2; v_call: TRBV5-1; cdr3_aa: CASSLGGLNTGELFF; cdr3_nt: TGCGCCAGCAGCTTGGGGGGGCTAAACACCGGGGAGCTGTTTTTT
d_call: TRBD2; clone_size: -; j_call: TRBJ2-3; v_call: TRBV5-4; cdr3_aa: CASSLAGTSGSFDTQYF; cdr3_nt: TGTGCCAGCAGCTTGGCCGGGACTAGCGGGAGTTTTGATACGCAGTATTTT
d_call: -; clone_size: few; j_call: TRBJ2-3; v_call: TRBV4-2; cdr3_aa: CASSQDGGRSDTQYF; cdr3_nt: TGTGCCAGCAGCCAAGATGGAGGGCGGTCAGATACGCAGTATTTT
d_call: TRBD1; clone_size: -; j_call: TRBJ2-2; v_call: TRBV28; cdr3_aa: CASTLLGQGSVTGELFF; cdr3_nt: TGTGCCAGCACTCTACTAGGACAGGGGTCGGTCACCGGGGAGCTGTTTTTT
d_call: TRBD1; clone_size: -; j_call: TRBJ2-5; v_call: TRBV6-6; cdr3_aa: CASSSGTGKETQYF; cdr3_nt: TGTGCCAGCAGCTCAGGGACAGGGAAAGAGACCCAGTACTTC
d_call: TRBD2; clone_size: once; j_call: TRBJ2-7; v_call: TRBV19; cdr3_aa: CASSIKVPIAGTTYEQYF; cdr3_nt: TGTGCCAGTAGTATCAAGGTCCCTATAGCGGGAACGACCTACGAGCAGTACTTC
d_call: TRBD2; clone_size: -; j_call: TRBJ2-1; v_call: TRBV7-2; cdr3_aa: CASSLGRTSGRGEQFF; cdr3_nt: TGTGCCAGCAGCTTAGGCCGGACTAGCGGGAGAGGTGAGCAGTTCTTC
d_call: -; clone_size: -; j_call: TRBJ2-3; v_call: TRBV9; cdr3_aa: CASSVELGVADTQYF; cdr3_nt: TGTGCCAGCAGCGTAGAATTAGGGGTTGCAGATACGCAGTATTTT
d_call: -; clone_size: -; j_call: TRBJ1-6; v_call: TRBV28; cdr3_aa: CAGRGRGDSPLHF; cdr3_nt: TGTGCCGGTCGGGGGAGGGGTGATTCACCCCTCCACTTT
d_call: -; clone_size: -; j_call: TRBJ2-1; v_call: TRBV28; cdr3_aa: CASSNYDNEQFF; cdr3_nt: TGTGCCAGCTCGAACTACGACAATGAGCAGTTCTTC
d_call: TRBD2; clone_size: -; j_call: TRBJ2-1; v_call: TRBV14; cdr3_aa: CASSSIAGSYNEQFF; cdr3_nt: TGTGCCAGCAGTTCCATAGCGGGATCCTACAATGAGCAGTTCTTC
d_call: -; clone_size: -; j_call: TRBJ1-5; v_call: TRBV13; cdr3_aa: CASSLGTGGGSNQPQHF; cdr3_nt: TGTGCCAGCAGCTTAGGGACAGGCGGCGGTAGCAATCAGCCCCAGCATTTT
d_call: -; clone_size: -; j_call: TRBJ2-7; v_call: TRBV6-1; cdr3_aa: CASSGGGGGNYEQYF; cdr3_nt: TGTGCCAGCAGTGGGGGGGGAGGGGGGAACTACGAGCAGTACTTC
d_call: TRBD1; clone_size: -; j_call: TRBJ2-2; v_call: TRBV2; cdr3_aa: CASSRDSPHNTGELFF; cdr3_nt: TGTGCCAGCAGTCGGGACAGCCCTCATAACACCGGGGAGCTGTTTTTT
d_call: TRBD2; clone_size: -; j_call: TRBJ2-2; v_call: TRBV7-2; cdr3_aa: CASSISGAGGGELFF; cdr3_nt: TGTGCCAGCAGCATCAGTGGGGCGGGAGGCGGGGAGCTGTTTTTT
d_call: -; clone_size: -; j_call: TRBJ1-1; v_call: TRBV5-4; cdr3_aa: CASSWRGTEAFF; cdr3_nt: TGTGCCAGCAGCTGGCGAGGCACTGAAGCTTTCTTT
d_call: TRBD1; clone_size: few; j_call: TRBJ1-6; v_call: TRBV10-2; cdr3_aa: CASSRTGGDNSPLHF; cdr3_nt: TGCGCCAGCAGTCGAACAGGGGGGGATAATTCACCCCTCCACTTT
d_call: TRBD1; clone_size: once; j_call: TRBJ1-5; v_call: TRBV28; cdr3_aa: CASSLTGFEQPQHF; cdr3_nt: TGTGCCAGCAGCCTGACAGGGTTCGAGCAGCCCCAGCATTTT
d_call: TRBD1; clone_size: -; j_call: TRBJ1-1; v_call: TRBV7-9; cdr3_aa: CASSSATGNTTEAFF; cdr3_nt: TGTGCCAGCAGCTCTGCGACAGGGAACACCACTGAAGCTTTCTTT
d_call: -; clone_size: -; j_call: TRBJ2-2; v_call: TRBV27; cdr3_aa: CASSPRQITGELFF; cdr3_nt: TGTGCCAGCAGTCCAAGACAGATAACCGGGGAGCTGTTTTTT
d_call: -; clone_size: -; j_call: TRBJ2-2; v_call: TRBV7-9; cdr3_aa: CASSSITVANTGELFF; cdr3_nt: TGTGCCAGCAGCTCCATAACCGTAGCCAACACCGGGGAGCTGTTTTTT
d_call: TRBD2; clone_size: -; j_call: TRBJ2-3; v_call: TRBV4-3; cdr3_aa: CASSQEELAGDNTQYF; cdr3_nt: TGCGCCAGCAGCCAAGAGGAACTAGCGGGAGATAATACGCAGTATTTT
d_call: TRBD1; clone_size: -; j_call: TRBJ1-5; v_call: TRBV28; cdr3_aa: CASSSWGTGNNQPQHF; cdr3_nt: TGTGCCAGCAGCAGTTGGGGGACAGGGAACAATCAGCCCCAGCATTTT
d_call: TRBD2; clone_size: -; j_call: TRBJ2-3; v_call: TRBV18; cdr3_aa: CASSQLAGADTQYF; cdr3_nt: TGTGCCAGCTCACAGCTAGCGGGAGCGGATACGCAGTATTTT
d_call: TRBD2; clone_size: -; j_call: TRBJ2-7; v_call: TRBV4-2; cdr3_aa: CASSQRRTSGVSSYEQYF; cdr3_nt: TGTGCCAGCAGCCAACGGAGGACTAGCGGGGTTAGCTCCTACGAGCAGTACTTC
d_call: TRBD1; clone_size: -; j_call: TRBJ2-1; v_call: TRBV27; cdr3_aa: CASSLGQGSYNEQFF; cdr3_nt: TGTGCCAGCAGTCTTGGACAGGGTTCCTACAATGAGCAGTTCTTC
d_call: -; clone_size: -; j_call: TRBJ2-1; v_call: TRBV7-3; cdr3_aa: CASSLTPGVHNEQFF; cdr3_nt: TGTGCCAGCAGCTTAACACCGGGAGTCCACAATGAGCAGTTCTTC
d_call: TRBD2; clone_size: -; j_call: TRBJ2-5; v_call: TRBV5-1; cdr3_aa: CASSLAGTSGSRETQYF; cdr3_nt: TGCGCCAGCAGCTTGGCCGGGACTAGCGGGTCTCGGGAGACCCAGTACTTC
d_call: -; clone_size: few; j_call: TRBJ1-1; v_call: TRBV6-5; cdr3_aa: CASSYETANTEAFF; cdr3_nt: TGTGCCAGCAGTTACGAGACAGCAAACACTGAAGCTTTCTTT
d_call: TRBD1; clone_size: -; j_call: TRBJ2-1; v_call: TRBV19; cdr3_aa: CASSLRQGGSYNEQFF; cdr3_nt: TGTGCCAGTAGTCTGAGACAGGGCGGCTCCTACAATGAGCAGTTCTTC
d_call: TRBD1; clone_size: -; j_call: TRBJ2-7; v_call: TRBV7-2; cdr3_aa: CASSPDRDSSYEQYF; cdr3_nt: TGTGCCAGCAGTCCAGATCGGGACAGCTCCTACGAGCAGTACTTC
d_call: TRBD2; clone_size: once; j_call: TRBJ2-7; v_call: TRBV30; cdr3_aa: CAWSVGGEGGGEQYF; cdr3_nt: TGTGCCTGGAGTGTCGGGGGGGAGGGGGGGGGCGAGCAGTACTTC
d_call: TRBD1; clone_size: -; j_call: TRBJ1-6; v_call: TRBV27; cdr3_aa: CASSRQGAVRFLHF; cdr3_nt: TGTGCCAGCAGTCGACAGGGGGCCGTCCGGTTCCTCCACTTT
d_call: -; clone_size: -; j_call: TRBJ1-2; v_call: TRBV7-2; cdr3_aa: CASSLDSNYGYTF; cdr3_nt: TGTGCCAGCAGCCTAGACAGTAACTATGGCTACACCTTC
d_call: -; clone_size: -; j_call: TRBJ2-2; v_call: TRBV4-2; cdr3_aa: CASSQDYSRVGELFF; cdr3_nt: TGTGCCAGCAGCCAAGATTACTCAAGAGTGGGGGAGCTGTTTTTT
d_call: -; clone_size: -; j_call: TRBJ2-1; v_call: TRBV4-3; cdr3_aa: CASSQDWDSPKQFF; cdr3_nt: TGCGCCAGCAGCCAAGATTGGGACTCTCCAAAGCAGTTCTTC
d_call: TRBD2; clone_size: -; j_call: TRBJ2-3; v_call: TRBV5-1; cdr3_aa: CASSLNAGGRTDTQYF; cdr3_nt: TGCGCCAGCAGCTTGAATGCGGGAGGAAGGACAGATACGCAGTATTTT
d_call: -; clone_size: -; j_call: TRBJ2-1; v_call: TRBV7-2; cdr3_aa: CASSSISGYTNEQFF; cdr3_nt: TGTGCCAGCAGCTCGATCAGCGGGTATACGAATGAGCAGTTCTTC
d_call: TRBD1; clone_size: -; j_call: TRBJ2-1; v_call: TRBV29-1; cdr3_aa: CSVDRTGNEQFF; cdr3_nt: TGCAGCGTTGACCGGACAGGGAATGAGCAGTTCTTC
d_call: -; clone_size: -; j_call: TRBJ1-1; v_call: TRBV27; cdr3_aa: CASSWSGMNTEAFF; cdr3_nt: TGTGCCAGCAGTTGGAGCGGAATGAACACTGAAGCTTTCTTT